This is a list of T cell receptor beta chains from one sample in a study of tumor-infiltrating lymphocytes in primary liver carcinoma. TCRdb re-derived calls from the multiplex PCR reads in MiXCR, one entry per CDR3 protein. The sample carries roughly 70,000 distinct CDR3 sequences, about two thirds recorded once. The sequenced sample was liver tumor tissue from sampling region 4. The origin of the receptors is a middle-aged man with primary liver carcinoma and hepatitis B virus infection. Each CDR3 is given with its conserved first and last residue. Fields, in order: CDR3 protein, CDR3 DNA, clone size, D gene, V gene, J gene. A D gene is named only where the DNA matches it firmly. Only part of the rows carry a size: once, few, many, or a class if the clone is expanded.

CDR3 protein: CASSSSVRRVDGKLFF; CDR3 DNA: TGTGCCAGCAGCTCATCCGTCAGGAGAGTCGATGGAAAACTGTTTTTT; clone size: few; D gene: .; V gene: TRBV7-9; J gene: TRBJ1-4
CDR3 protein: CASSFGHGSNQPQHF; CDR3 DNA: .; clone size: .; D gene: .; V gene: TRBV12-3/TRBV12-4; J gene: TRBJ1-5
CDR3 protein: CASRGPIYYTF; CDR3 DNA: TGTGCCAGCCGCGGTCCCATATACTACACCTTC; clone size: .; D gene: .; V gene: TRBV9; J gene: TRBJ1-2
CDR3 protein: CASSDGGKQHDTQYF; CDR3 DNA: TGCGCCAGCAGTGACGGGGGTAAACAGCACGATACTCAGTATTTT; clone size: .; D gene: .; V gene: TRBV10-1; J gene: TRBJ2-3
CDR3 protein: CASKPSHKEQFF; CDR3 DNA: TGTGCCAGCAAGCCCTCCCACAAAGAGCAGTTCTTC; clone size: .; D gene: .; V gene: TRBV11-2; J gene: TRBJ2-1
CDR3 protein: CASSHREPPHTDTQYF; CDR3 DNA: TGCGCCAGCAGCCACCGGGAGCCTCCCCACACAGATACGCAGTATTTT; clone size: .; D gene: .; V gene: TRBV4-1; J gene: TRBJ2-3
CDR3 protein: CVSSGRTGNTIYF; CDR3 DNA: TGTGTCAGCAGCGGACGTACTGGAAACACCATATATTTT; clone size: .; D gene: .; V gene: TRBV7-9; J gene: TRBJ1-3
CDR3 protein: CASTSMGPSTYNQPQHF; CDR3 DNA: TGTGCCAGTACCTCCATGGGGCCCTCCACTTACAATCAGCCCCAGCATTTT; clone size: .; D gene: .; V gene: TRBV19; J gene: TRBJ1-5
CDR3 protein: CASNIGIGGPYEQYF; CDR3 DNA: TGTGCCAGTAATATCGGGATAGGGGGCCCCTACGAGCAGTACTTC; clone size: .; D gene: TRBD1; V gene: TRBV12-3/TRBV12-4; J gene: TRBJ2-7
CDR3 protein: CVSSLVLGGANTGEPFF; CDR3 DNA: TGTGTCAGCAGCTTAGTATTAGGAGGTGCGAACACCGGGGAGCCGTTTTTT; clone size: .; D gene: .; V gene: TRBV11-2; J gene: TRBJ2-2
CDR3 protein: CASSLGVHTDTQCF; CDR3 DNA: TGCGCCAGCAGCCTGGGGGTTCACACAGATACGCAGTGTTTT; clone size: .; D gene: .; V gene: TRBV5-1; J gene: TRBJ2-3
CDR3 protein: CASSEIGGHYTCTQYF; CDR3 DNA: TGTGCCAGCAGTGAAATAGGAGGACACTACACATGTACACAGTATTTT; clone size: .; D gene: .; V gene: TRBV6-1; J gene: TRBJ2-3
CDR3 protein: CASSLTAGGSGETQYF; CDR3 DNA: TGTGCCAGCAGCTTAACAGCAGGGGGCTCGGGGGAGACCCAGTACTTC; clone size: many; D gene: TRBD1; V gene: TRBV11-2; J gene: TRBJ2-5
CDR3 protein: CTSSVRQGDGNQPHHF; CDR3 DNA: TGTACCAGCAGTGTTAGACAGGGTGATGGCAATCAGCCCCATCATTTC; clone size: .; D gene: TRBD1; V gene: TRBV6-1; J gene: TRBJ1-5
CDR3 protein: CGSTYRETQYF; CDR3 DNA: TGTGGCAGCACCTACCGGGAGACCCAGTACTTC; clone size: .; D gene: .; V gene: TRBV11-2; J gene: TRBJ2-5
CDR3 protein: CASNTGDSYHEQFF; CDR3 DNA: TGTGCCAGCAACACAGGGGACTCCTACCATGAGCAATTCTTC; clone size: .; D gene: .; V gene: TRBV6-1; J gene: TRBJ2-1
CDR3 protein: CVSSLGLACEQFF; CDR3 DNA: TGTGTCAGCAGCTTAGGACTAGCCTGTGAGCAGTTCTTC; clone size: .; D gene: TRBD2; V gene: TRBV11-2; J gene: TRBJ2-1
CDR3 protein: CASSSQGQQSQHF; CDR3 DNA: TGTGCCAGCAGCTCACAGGGGCAACAGTCCCAGCATTTT; clone size: .; D gene: TRBD1; V gene: TRBV5-4; J gene: TRBJ1-5
CDR3 protein: CASSDETGVADTQYF; CDR3 DNA: TGTGCCAGCAGTGATGAGACAGGGGTGGCAGATACGCAGTATTTT; clone size: many; D gene: TRBD1; V gene: TRBV6-1; J gene: TRBJ2-3
CDR3 protein: CASSPGQGSYYGQFF; CDR3 DNA: TGTGCCAGCAGCCCTGGACAGGGTTCCTACTACGGGCAGTTCTTC; clone size: .; D gene: TRBD1; V gene: TRBV5-5; J gene: TRBJ2-1
CDR3 protein: CTWSGTGSDSGTNVLTF; CDR3 DNA: TGTACCTGGAGTGGGACAGGGAGTGACTCTGGGACCAACGTCCTGACTTTC; clone size: .; D gene: TRBD1; V gene: TRBV30; J gene: TRBJ2-6
CDR3 protein: CASSAGTGLYDYTF; CDR3 DNA: TGTGCCAGCAGTGCCGGGACTGGCCTATATGACTACACCTTC; clone size: .; D gene: .; V gene: TRBV25-1; J gene: TRBJ1-2
CDR3 protein: CASSGHVEMEAQYF; CDR3 DNA: TGTGCCAGCAGTGGACATGTGGAGATGGAGGCCCAGTACTTC; clone size: .; D gene: .; V gene: TRBV11-1; J gene: TRBJ2-5
CDR3 protein: CAISSEDRGGQSQHF; CDR3 DNA: TGTGCCATCAGCTCAGAGGACAGGGGAGGTCAGTCCCAGCATTTT; clone size: .; D gene: TRBD1; V gene: TRBV11-2; J gene: TRBJ1-5
CDR3 protein: CAISESQGAYYSYTF; CDR3 DNA: TGTGCCATCAGTGAGTCCCAGGGGGCTTATTACAGCTACACCTTC; clone size: .; D gene: TRBD1; V gene: TRBV10-3; J gene: TRBJ1-2
CDR3 protein: CAISGQGNTIYF; CDR3 DNA: TGTGCCATCAGTGGTCAGGGAAACACCATATATTTT; clone size: many; D gene: .; V gene: TRBV10-3; J gene: TRBJ1-3
CDR3 protein: CASSYGPYSREQFF; CDR3 DNA: TGTGCCAGCAGTTACGGGCCTTATAGCAGGGAGCAGTTCTTC; clone size: medium-sized; D gene: .; V gene: TRBV6-2/TRBV6-3; J gene: TRBJ2-1
CDR3 protein: CASIGSGGGQPHF; CDR3 DNA: TGTGCCAGCATCGGATCCGGGGGGGGCCAACCCCACTTT; clone size: .; D gene: .; V gene: TRBV6-5; J gene: TRBJ1-6
CDR3 protein: CSAGHGISYEQYF; CDR3 DNA: TGCAGCGCGGGACACGGGATCTCCTACGAGCAGTACTTC; clone size: .; D gene: .; V gene: TRBV29-1; J gene: TRBJ2-7
CDR3 protein: CSVLGQGTYNEHFF; CDR3 DNA: TGCAGCGTTCTTGGACAGGGTACCTACAATGAGCATTTCTTC; clone size: .; D gene: TRBD1; V gene: TRBV29-1; J gene: TRBJ2-1
CDR3 protein: CASNRTGWELFF; CDR3 DNA: TGTGCCAGCAACCGGACCGGGTGGGAGTTGTTTTTT; clone size: .; D gene: .; V gene: TRBV14; J gene: TRBJ2-2
CDR3 protein: CASNSQGLNTEAFF; CDR3 DNA: TGTGCCAGCAACTCGCAGGGCTTGAACACTGAAGCTTTCTTT; clone size: .; D gene: .; V gene: TRBV5-6; J gene: TRBJ1-1
CDR3 protein: CSTPTAGSQGLSATQYF; CDR3 DNA: TGCAGCACCCCGACAGCGGGATCCCAAGGGTTGTCGGCTACGCAGTATTTT; clone size: .; D gene: TRBD2; V gene: TRBV29-1; J gene: TRBJ2-3
CDR3 protein: CASSPAAVAIYGYTF; CDR3 DNA: TGTGCCAGCAGTCCTGCCGCAGTGGCCATCTATGGTTACACCTTC; clone size: .; D gene: .; V gene: TRBV6-5; J gene: TRBJ1-2
CDR3 protein: CASSYSGGEGRGYEQYF; CDR3 DNA: TGTGCCAGCAGTTACTCGGGAGGGGAAGGGAGGGGCTACGAGCAGTACTTC; clone size: .; D gene: TRBD2; V gene: TRBV6-5; J gene: TRBJ2-7
CDR3 protein: CSVGGGTVTNTIYF; CDR3 DNA: TGCAGCGTTGGGGGGGGGACAGTGACGAACACCATATATTTT; clone size: few; D gene: TRBD1; V gene: TRBV29-1; J gene: TRBJ1-3
CDR3 protein: CVSGARRRGQPQHF; CDR3 DNA: TGTGTCAGCGGTGCCCGACGGAGAGGTCAGCCCCAGCATTTT; clone size: once; D gene: .; V gene: TRBV6-2/TRBV6-3; J gene: TRBJ1-5
CDR3 protein: CASSFRGVTGELFF; CDR3 DNA: TGTGCCAGCAGCTTTAGGGGGGTTACAGGGGAGCTGTTTTTT; clone size: .; D gene: .; V gene: TRBV11-1; J gene: TRBJ2-2
CDR3 protein: CASSPGTGLVEQYF; CDR3 DNA: TGTGCCAGCAGCCCCGGGACAGGGTTGGTCGAGCAGTACTTC; clone size: .; D gene: TRBD1; V gene: TRBV6-1; J gene: TRBJ2-7
CDR3 protein: CPSRDLNETSYEQYF; CDR3 DNA: TGTCCCAGCAGGGACCTTAACGAGACCTCCTACGAGCAGTACTTC; clone size: .; D gene: .; V gene: TRBV6-1; J gene: TRBJ2-7
CDR3 protein: CASRPKVSGSTIYF; CDR3 DNA: TGTGCCAGCAGGCCCAAAGTCTCTGGGAGCACCATATATTTT; clone size: .; D gene: .; V gene: TRBV6-5; J gene: TRBJ1-3
CDR3 protein: CASRGRASYNEQFF; CDR3 DNA: TGTGCCAGTAGGGGCAGGGCGTCCTACAATGAGCAGTTCTTC; clone size: .; D gene: .; V gene: TRBV6-1; J gene: TRBJ2-1
CDR3 protein: CASSPEGKLFHYGYTF; CDR3 DNA: TGTGCCAGCAGCCCCGAGGGCAAGCTGTTCCATTATGGCTACACCTTC; clone size: .; D gene: .; V gene: TRBV7-9; J gene: TRBJ1-2
CDR3 protein: CAISEGRVYEQYF; CDR3 DNA: TGCGCCATCAGTGAGGGCAGGGTTTACGAGCAGTATTTC; clone size: .; D gene: .; V gene: TRBV10-2; J gene: TRBJ2-7
CDR3 protein: CASSLAIGQMNTEAFF; CDR3 DNA: TGCGCCAGCAGCTTGGCCATAGGACAGATGAACACTGAAGCTTTCTTT; clone size: few; D gene: .; V gene: TRBV5-1; J gene: TRBJ1-1
CDR3 protein: CAWSRHRTDYGYTF; CDR3 DNA: TGTGCCTGGAGTCGACACAGAACAGACTATGGCTACACCTTC; clone size: many; D gene: .; V gene: TRBV30; J gene: TRBJ1-2
CDR3 protein: CASSQGGRGTDTQYF; CDR3 DNA: TGCGCCAGCAGTCAAGGAGGGAGGGGCACAGATACGCAGTATTTT; clone size: many; D gene: TRBD2; V gene: TRBV13; J gene: TRBJ2-3
CDR3 protein: CASSQGQRGGYTF; CDR3 DNA: TGCGCCAGCAGCCAGGGACAGAGGGGTGGCTACACCTTC; clone size: few; D gene: TRBD1; V gene: TRBV4-1; J gene: TRBJ1-2
CDR3 protein: CTSTSSYEQYF; CDR3 DNA: TGTACGAGCACTAGCTCCTACGAGCAGTACTTC; clone size: .; D gene: .; V gene: TRBV12-3/TRBV12-4; J gene: TRBJ2-7
CDR3 protein: CASILALGGAITGELPF; CDR3 DNA: TGTGCCAGCATCTTAGCATTAGGAGGGGCGATCACCGGGGAGCTGCCTTTT; clone size: .; D gene: .; V gene: TRBV11-2; J gene: TRBJ2-2
CDR3 protein: CASSPLGGGEIPYF; CDR3 DNA: TGCGCCAGCAGCCCTTTAGGTGGCGGTGAGATCCCGTACTTC; clone size: .; D gene: .; V gene: TRBV4-1; J gene: TRBJ2-5
CDR3 protein: CASSHAGSTSYKQYF; CDR3 DNA: TGCGCCAGCAGCCATGCCGGCAGTACCTCATACAAGCAGTACTTC; clone size: .; D gene: .; V gene: TRBV4-1; J gene: TRBJ2-7
CDR3 protein: CASSEADWAPEQYF; CDR3 DNA: TGTGCCAGCAGCGAGGCGGACTGGGCCCCCGAGCAGTACTTC; clone size: .; D gene: .; V gene: TRBV5-4; J gene: TRBJ2-7
CDR3 protein: CASSLEAGAGELFF; CDR3 DNA: TGTGCCAGCAGCTTGGAGGCGGGTGCCGGGGAGCTGTTTTTT; clone size: medium-sized; D gene: .; V gene: TRBV5-5; J gene: TRBJ2-2
CDR3 protein: CAGSMGLIYEQYF; CDR3 DNA: TGCGCCGGCAGCATGGGACTAATCTACGAGCAGTACTTC; clone size: .; D gene: TRBD2; V gene: TRBV5-1; J gene: TRBJ2-7